This T cell receptor (beta chain) was found in a study of shared clonotypes between healthy human individuals. Study conclusions and caveats: As a rule, naive subsets had a larger estimated richness than memory subsets. Rarefaction exposed incomplete sorted-subset sequencing despite large depth.

Replicate PCRs run on sorted subsets employed 200 ng DNA, 25,000 to 35,000 T cell genomes. Libraries were prepared by immunoSEQ multiplex PCR; TCRdb keeps only in-frame clonotypes and omits some of them. The sample records 2 million to 2.5 million clones, approximately 93% being singletons. The CDR3 spans 15 residues. Germline V gene sequence: CDR1 LNHDA, CDR2 SQIVND (reference sequence). V gave up 5 bases and J gave up 1 base, with 14 bases separating them. As to this clone: Its antigen is not identified.

The material sequenced was naive CD4+ T cells from PBMCs. Subset specified: CD45RA+ positively selected. The receptor's source is a man younger than 35 in good health. Some clones in this sample may be carry-over from other donors' samples. The rearrangement links TRBV19 to TRBJ2-5; tentatively, D is TRBD2 (5 bases). This chain's CDR3 is CASSWPGGPQETQYF. DNA of the CDR3: TGTGCCAGTAGTTGGCCCGGCGGGCCCCAAGAGACCCAGTACTTC.